The T cell receptor beta chain under discussion was sequenced for a study of T cell responses to AZD1222 COVID-19 vaccine. Study results and limitations: Vaccination with two AZD1222 doses was followed by a rise in Spike-specific TCR breadth and depth. Regions 160-218 and 743-854 held dominance among vaccine-associated CD4 TCRs, which spanned spike. Repertoire sampling occurred only after the peak T cell response.

CDR3 length: 17 amino acids. V lost 5 bases and J lost 3; bases outside the gene matches: 10. CDR1 and CDR2 (germline): SGHVS, FQNEAQ. Only in-frame clones appear in the TCRdb table, and some are missing; sequencing was by immunoSEQ multiplex PCR. The table records about 140,000 clones, more than 80% of them present only once. With regard to this clone: Its target is not known.

This clonotype originated in an adult in good health. This material consisted of peripheral blood, taken on day 0 of MenACWY control vaccination. The chain uses TRBV7-8 and TRBJ2-7, with TRBD2 identical over 13 bases. The CDR3 reads CASSRGLAGETDYEQYF. Written as DNA, the CDR3 is TGTGCCAGCAGCCGCGGACTAGCGGGGGAGACCGACTACGAGCAGTACTTC.